This note documents a single T cell receptor beta chain sequence. What it binds is unknown. This entry is derived from a study of radiation and T cells in renal cell carcinoma. V was clipped by 0 bases and J by 1 base, with 3 bases between them. From germline, CDR1 is SEHNR and CDR2 FQNEAQ (reference sequence). The CDR3 is made up of 14 amino acids. Sequencing used immunoSEQ multiplex PCR; TCRdb keeps in-frame clones, though not all of them. The sample has under 100,000 clones, 70% to 90% seen once; the top ten hold just under 9.5%. Stated time point: blood 4 weeks post-SBRT, at nephrectomy. Described treatment: 15 Gy SBRT to primary tumor, nephrectomy 4 weeks later. Nephrectomy followed 15 Gy stereotactic body radiation by 4 weeks. Study results and limitations: No pretreatment tumor biopsies were available for baseline clonotypes. In blood, top tumor clones expanded by 2 weeks, shrinking by 4.

The sequences come from blood, collected from a patient whose treatment included radiotherapy and nephrectomy. The source of this sequence is a man aged 50-60 years with renal cell carcinoma. The chain employs TRBV7-9 and TRBJ2-2; no firm D call. CDR3 protein: CASSLAGNTGELFF. In nucleotides, the CDR3 is TGTGCCAGCAGCTTAGCCGGGAACACCGGGGAGCTGTTTTTT.